This T cell receptor (beta chain) was sequenced for a study of Ad26.COV2.S vaccination and SARS-CoV-2 variants. CDR1 WSHSY and CDR2 SAAADI come from the germline V gene. This CDR3 region has 11 residues. V lost 3 bases, J lost 5 bases, and 3 bases lay in between. The assay was immunoSEQ multiplex PCR, and TCRdb's table has in-frame clones only and misses some. This sample has around 340,000 clones, with less than 90% found just once. As for treatment: about 20 received Ad26.COV2.S at low or high dose, single or two shots; five or six received placebo; per-sample allocation not given. The investigators took samples on day 63 after the first vaccine or placebo injection.

The rearrangement uses TRBV10-2 and TRBJ2-3, with D uncertain. Specimen: peripheral blood, collected in a trial of Ad26.COV2.S vaccine versus placebo. This clonotype originated in a person between 18 and 60 years old who received the Ad26.COV2.S COVID-19 vaccine or a placebo. This CDR3 is CASSEGDTQYF. In DNA form, the CDR3 reads TGCGCCAGCAGTGAAGGAGATACGCAGTATTTT.